These T cell receptor beta chains were read from a single sample in a study of T-cell reconstitution after alpha-beta-depleted transplantation in children. Each CDR3 protein gets one entry after TCRdb re-called the PCR reads with MiXCR. Among almost 500,000 distinct CDR3 sequences listed, roughly a tenth were seen once. This specimen was PBMCs, taken before TCRalphabeta/CD19-depleted stem cell transplant. Receptor source: a child between 2 and 9 years old with inherited bone marrow failure, due to receive a stem cell transplant. Each CDR3 is given with its conserved first and last residue.

J gene | V gene | CDR3 protein
TRBJ2-3 | TRBV7-2 | CASSFDTDTQYF
TRBJ1-1 | TRBV4-3 | CASSRSTGALNTEAFF
TRBJ2-1 | TRBV4-2 | CASRDIQLAGVSSEQFF
TRBJ1-1 | TRBV25-1 | CASSDRQGTEAFF
TRBJ2-1 | TRBV20-1 | CSARKPRQIYNEQFF
TRBJ1-6 | TRBV7-6 | CASSRFAGTGASPLHF
TRBJ2-2 | TRBV2 | CASSVVRGAAGELFF
TRBJ2-7 | TRBV7-2 | CASSWDRGAYEQYF
TRBJ2-7 | TRBV12-3/TRBV12-4 | CASTFSGQYEQYF
TRBJ2-4 | TRBV20-1 | CSARELTSGSTDIQYF
TRBJ2-3 | TRBV3-1 | CASSHWGSGSSDTQYF
TRBJ2-5 | TRBV30 | CAWSVLPGPETQYF
TRBJ2-5 | TRBV10-3 | CAISESWATSGNQETQYF
TRBJ2-7 | TRBV27 | CASSFSAGGEQYF
TRBJ2-2 | TRBV5-4 | CASSLGSRGNTGELFF
TRBJ2-3 | TRBV9 | CASSGLSPSDTQYF
TRBJ2-1 | TRBV10-3 | CAISGNSQFYNEQFF
TRBJ2-1 | TRBV5-1 | CASAAGLGNEQFF
TRBJ2-1 | TRBV5-1 | CASSLHTAGVDEQFF
TRBJ2-7 | TRBV20-1 | CSAGRGSGRAYEQYF
TRBJ2-3 | TRBV2 | CASSGTSGRIPTDTQYF
TRBJ2-2 | TRBV7-8 | CASSVGTSGWGTGELFF
TRBJ1-1 | TRBV29-1 | CSVEDFDTEAFF
TRBJ2-3 | TRBV6-4 | CASSRRGTSEGFRTDTQYF
TRBJ1-1 | TRBV29-1 | CSAVGLGNTEAFF
TRBJ2-7 | TRBV24-1 | CATSGPGSLNYEQYF
TRBJ2-3 | TRBV20-1 | CSASLAGGPPDTQYF
TRBJ2-2 | TRBV13 | CASSFSLAENTGELFF
TRBJ2-7 | TRBV5-1 | CASSLAGVKDEQYF
TRBJ1-2 | TRBV27 | CASTETPGTGSMSYTF
TRBJ2-1 | TRBV11-2 | CASSPLSGPWDSYNEQFF
TRBJ1-5 | TRBV6-2/TRBV6-3 | CASSYYRDGNQPQHF
TRBJ2-2 | TRBV29-1 | CSVETEYTGELFF
TRBJ2-1 | TRBV20-1 | CSATRDYSYNEQFF
TRBJ2-5 | TRBV7-7 | CASSQIGETQYF
TRBJ2-5 | TRBV24-1 | CATSDNIGKDGETQYF
TRBJ2-7 | TRBV27 | CASRKGAEQYF
TRBJ1-5 | TRBV12-3/TRBV12-4 | CASSLIPMRGEPQHF
TRBJ2-3 | TRBV7-2 | CASSLALAGMSTDTQYF
TRBJ1-1 | TRBV7-2 | CASSWTKWATEAFF
TRBJ2-7 | TRBV7-8 | CATSGTVTYEQYF
TRBJ2-7 | TRBV20-1 | CSAQQDSYEQYF
TRBJ1-1 | TRBV27 | CASTGGAEAFF
TRBJ2-7 | TRBV7-2 | CASSSLSKDRRRGEQYF
TRBJ2-1 | TRBV7-2 | CASSRRLADYNEQFF
TRBJ2-5 | TRBV12-3/TRBV12-4 | CASSLVAGGQETQYF
TRBJ2-7 | TRBV5-1 | CASSGLVPPEQYF
TRBJ2-7 | TRBV6-6 | CASSYEAGYEQYF
TRBJ2-1 | TRBV16 | CASSQQGANEQFF
TRBJ1-3 | TRBV20-1 | CSASKGSSGNTIYF
TRBJ1-1 | TRBV6-2/TRBV6-3 | CASLRWTEAFF
TRBJ1-2 | TRBV12-3/TRBV12-4 | CASSSTGVVFGYTF